This T cell receptor (beta chain) was found in a study of CD8 T cells in ankylosing spondylitis (dated by TCRdb to 2017 to 2019). A note on the overall study: The study profiled T cell receptor beta repertoires in healthy donors and ankylosing spondylitis patients to find disease-linked TCR variants. The full study cohort comprised 25 ankylosing spondylitis patients and roughly 100 healthy donors. Peripheral blood samples were taken, and synovial fluid was additionally collected from ankylosing spondylitis patients. The study at large found these results: Some of the motif variants had been reported before in the synovial fluid and blood of reactive arthritis patients, a finding that suggests common disease-initiation mechanisms. Blood from ankylosing spondylitis patients appeared to be characterized by a TCR beta motif composed of about eight highly homologous amino acid variants. According to the report, matched synovial fluid samples from ankylosing spondylitis patients were significantly enriched for the disease-linked clones. In peripheral blood, the disease-linked clones were found at relatively low frequencies and had a CD8+ phenotype.

V sheds 3 bases and J sheds 0 bases, leaving 4 bases between their ends. Including the terminal cysteine and phenylalanine, the CDR3 comprises 13 residues. Just the 39-base CDR3 DNA is kept, in frame starting at base 1. Instrument on record: Illumina HiSeq 2500. TCR beta libraries were prepared by quantitative 5'-RACE with molecular barcodes. The published analysis was carried out like this. A new computational method based on a probabilistic model of VDJ rearrangement was used to identify disease-linked TCR variants. The raw public data were reprocessed by TCRdb itself: fastp quality trimming at Q25, MiXCR clonotype calling, in-frame beta chains only. Rows merge per CDR3 protein into single entries with the most common DNA and genes. These V and J calls derive from TCRdb rather than the authors' analysis. The sample yields under 250,000 distinct CDR3 sequences; roughly a tenth were counted once. In total, the top ten clones hold roughly 2.5% of the sample.

This clonotype was recorded many times. The antigen it recognizes is unknown. Base-call qualities are not available, and no considerably larger clone is one nucleotide away. The chain was built from TRBV12-3 or TRBV12-4 and TRBJ2-3; the D gene is unclear. Source material: blood, either unsorted or a sorted T cell fraction (not recorded which). The source is a male donor with ankylosing spondylitis or in good health (not recorded which). The bases are TGTGCCAGCAGTTTCGCTAGCACAGATACGCAGTATTTT. Its protein is CASSFASTDTQYF.